The 9 T cell receptor beta chains below were found in one sample sequenced in a study of PD-1 blockade in classical Hodgkin lymphoma. Sequencing used immunoSEQ multiplex PCR; TCRdb keeps in-frame clones, though not all of them. The data contain approximately 44,000 clones, 76% of them singletons. Brentuximab vedotin exposure varied among the patients, all of whom had relapsed after autologous stem cell transplantation. The sequences come from peripheral blood mononuclear cells (PBMCs), collected at baseline. These receptors were taken from a human donor with classical Hodgkin lymphoma.

The CDR3 DNA sequence: TGTGCCAGCAGTTTGGGTTTGACCTACGAGCAGTACTTC. The encoded protein is CASSLGLTYEQYF. The rearrangement links TRBV27 to TRBJ2-7; D is ambiguous. V dropped 3 bases and J dropped 2 bases, with 8 bases sitting between them. CDR3 size: 13 residues. Looked up from germline, CDR1 is MNHEY and CDR2 is SMNVEV (reference sequence).

This chain uses TRBV28 with TRBJ2-1, with TRBD2 matching over 9 bases. Germline V gives CDR1 MDHEN, CDR2 SYDVKM. Trimming at V came to 7 bases and at J to 4 bases, leaving 14 bases not matched to a gene. The CDR3 loop spans 17 amino acids. CDR3 sequence: CASIPRASGTRYNEQFF. As DNA, the CDR3 is TGTGCCAGCATCCCGCGGGCTAGCGGGACCCGTTACAATGAGCAGTTCTTC.

The rearrangement joins TRBV11-2 to TRBJ1-2; D gene uncertain. V lost 0 bases to trimming and J lost 4 bases, with 9 bases between them. This CDR3 contains 14 residues. CDR1 is SGHAT, CDR2 FQNNGV, per germline. The CDR3 DNA reads TGTGCCAGCAGCTTAGATTACACCATCTATGGCTACACCTTC. Its translation is CASSLDYTIYGYTF.

This chain joins TRBV27 and TRBJ1-1; a weak D match, TRBD1 (5 bases). CDR1 MNHEY and CDR2 SMNVEV come from the germline V gene (reference sequence). V was shortened by 5 bases and J by 3 bases, with 10 bases between the two germline ends. The CDR3 is 13 residues long. The CDR3 region is CASSPGTHTEAFF. The CDR3 DNA sequence: TGTGCCAGCAGTCCCGGGACCCACACTGAAGCTTTCTTT.

This chain connects TRBV6-5 to TRBJ1-1; no clear D gene. Trimming removed 7 bases at V and 1 base at J, with 10 bases between. Germline V lookup: CDR1 MNHEY, CDR2 SVGAGI. There are 13 residues in the CDR3. For the CDR3, the DNA is TGTGCCAGCACTGCCGGGCCGAACACTGAAGCTTTCTTT. Its protein is CASTAGPNTEAFF.

The sample holds one count of this clone. The chain couples TRBV6-1 to TRBJ1-3; D gene ambiguous. Trimming cost V 3 bases and J 4 bases, with 7 bases left between them. The germline V gene encodes CDR1 MNHNS and CDR2 SASEGT. CDR3 length: 13 amino acids. This chain's CDR3 is CASSEGGGNTIYF. CDR3 coding DNA: TGTGCCAGCAGTGAGGGAGGGGGAAACACCATATATTTT.

The table lists this clone with a few counts. The chain carries TRBV4-1 and TRBJ2-7; 8 positions match TRBD2. The germline CDR1 and CDR2 sequences are MGHRA and YSYEKL. Germline trimming cut 1 base from V and 6 bases from J; bases unmatched to any gene: 11. The CDR3 runs 16 residues. CDR3 region: CASSQAAGDLLREQYF. CDR3 bases: TGCGCCAGCAGCCAAGCAGCGGGGGATCTCCTCCGCGAGCAGTACTTC.

This chain connects TRBV7-2 to TRBJ2-7; a weak D match, TRBD2 (7 bases). Trimming took 1 base from V and 3 from J, leaving 16 bases between them. CDR3 length: 16 amino acids. Germline V gene sequence: CDR1 SGHTA, CDR2 FQGNSA. As DNA, the CDR3 is TGTGCCAGCAGCTTAGTATCGGGGGGCAGTGGCTACGAGCAGTACTTC. Its translation is CASSLVSGGSGYEQYF.

The chain recombines TRBV13 with TRBJ2-7; D unclear. This CDR3 is 12 amino acids long. Germline-derived CDR1 and CDR2 are PRHDT and FYEKMQ (reference sequence). V dropped 3 bases and J dropped 3 bases, with 6 bases sitting between them. CDR3 in amino acids: CASSLGNYEQYF. CDR3 DNA: TGTGCCAGCAGCTTGGGGAACTACGAGCAGTACTTC.